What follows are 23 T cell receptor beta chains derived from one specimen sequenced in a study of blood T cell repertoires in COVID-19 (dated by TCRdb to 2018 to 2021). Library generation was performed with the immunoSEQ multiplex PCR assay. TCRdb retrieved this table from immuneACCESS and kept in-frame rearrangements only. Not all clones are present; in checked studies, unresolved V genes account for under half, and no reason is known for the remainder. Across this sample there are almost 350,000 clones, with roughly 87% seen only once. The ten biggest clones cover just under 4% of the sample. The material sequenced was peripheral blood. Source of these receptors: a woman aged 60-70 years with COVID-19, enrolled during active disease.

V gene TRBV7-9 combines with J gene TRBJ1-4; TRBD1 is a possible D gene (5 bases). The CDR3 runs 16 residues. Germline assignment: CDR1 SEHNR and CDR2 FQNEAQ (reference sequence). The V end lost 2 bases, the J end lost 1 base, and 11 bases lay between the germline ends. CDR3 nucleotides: TGTGCCAGCAGCTTACGGGGGATAGGAACTAATGAAAAACTGTTTTTT. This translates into CASSLRGIGTNEKLFF.

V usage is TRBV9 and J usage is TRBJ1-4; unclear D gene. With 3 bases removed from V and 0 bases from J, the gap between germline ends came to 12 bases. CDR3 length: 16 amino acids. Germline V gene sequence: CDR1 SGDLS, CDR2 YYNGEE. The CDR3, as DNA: TGTGCCAGCAGCGGGGGAGGGAGGTCAACTAATGAAAAACTGTTTTTT. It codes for CASSGGGRSTNEKLFF.

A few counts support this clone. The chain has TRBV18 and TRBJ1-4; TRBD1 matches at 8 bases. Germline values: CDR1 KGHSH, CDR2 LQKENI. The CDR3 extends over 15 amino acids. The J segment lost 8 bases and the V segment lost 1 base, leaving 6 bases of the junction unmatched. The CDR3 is CASSPQETGVEKLFF. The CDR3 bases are TGTGCCAGCTCACCACAGGAGACAGGGGTCGAAAAACTGTTTTTT.

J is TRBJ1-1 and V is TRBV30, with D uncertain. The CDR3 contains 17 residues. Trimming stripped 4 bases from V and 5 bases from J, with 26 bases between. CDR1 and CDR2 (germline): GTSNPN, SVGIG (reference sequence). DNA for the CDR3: TGTGCCTGGACCTCATATAGTCTTAGGTCCCGGCGGACTGAAGCTTTCTTT. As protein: CAWTSYSLRSRRTEAFF.

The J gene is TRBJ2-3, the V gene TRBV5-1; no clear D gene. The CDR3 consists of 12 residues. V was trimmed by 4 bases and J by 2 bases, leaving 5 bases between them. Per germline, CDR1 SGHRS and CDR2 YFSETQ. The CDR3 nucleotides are TGCGCCAGCAGCCTCCTCACAGATACGCAGTATTTT. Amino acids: CASSLLTDTQYF.

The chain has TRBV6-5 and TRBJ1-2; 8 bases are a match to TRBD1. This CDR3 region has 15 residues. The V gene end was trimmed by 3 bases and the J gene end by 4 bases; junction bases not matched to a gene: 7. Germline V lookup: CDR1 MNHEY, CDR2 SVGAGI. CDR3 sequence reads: CASSYWQGASYGYTF. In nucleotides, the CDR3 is TGTGCCAGCAGTTATTGGCAGGGGGCGTCCTATGGCTACACCTTC.

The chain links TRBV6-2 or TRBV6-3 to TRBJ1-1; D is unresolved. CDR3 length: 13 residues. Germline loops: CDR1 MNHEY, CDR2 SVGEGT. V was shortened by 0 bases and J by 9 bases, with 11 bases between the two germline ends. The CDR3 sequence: CASSYSTGTQAFF. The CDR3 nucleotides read TGTGCCAGCAGTTACTCGACGGGAACCCAAGCTTTCTTT.

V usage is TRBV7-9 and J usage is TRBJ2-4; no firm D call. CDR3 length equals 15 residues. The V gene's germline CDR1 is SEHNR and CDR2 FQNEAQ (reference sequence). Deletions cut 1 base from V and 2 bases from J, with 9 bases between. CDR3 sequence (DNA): TGTGCCAGCAGCTTAGAGATAGCTCCCAAAAACATTCAGTACTTC. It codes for CASSLEIAPKNIQYF.

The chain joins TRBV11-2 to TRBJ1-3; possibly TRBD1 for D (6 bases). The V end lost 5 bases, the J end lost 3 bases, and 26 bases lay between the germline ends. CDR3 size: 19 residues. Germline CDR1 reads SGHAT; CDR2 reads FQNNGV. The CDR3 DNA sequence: TGTGCCAGCAGCGTAGCGAATTCACAGGGACCTCGACTTGGAAACACCATATATTTT. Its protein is CASSVANSQGPRLGNTIYF.

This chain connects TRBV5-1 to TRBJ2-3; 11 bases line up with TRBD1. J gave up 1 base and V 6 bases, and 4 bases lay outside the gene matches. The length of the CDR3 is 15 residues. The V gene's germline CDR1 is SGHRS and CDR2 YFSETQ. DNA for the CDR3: TGCGCCAGCAAAGAGGACAGGGGGCGCACAGATACGCAGTATTTT. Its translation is CASKEDRGRTDTQYF.

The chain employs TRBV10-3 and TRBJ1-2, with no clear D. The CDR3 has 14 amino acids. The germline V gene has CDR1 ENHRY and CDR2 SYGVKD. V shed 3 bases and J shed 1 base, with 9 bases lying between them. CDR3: CAISDQNSNYGYTF. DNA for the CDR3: TGTGCCATCAGTGATCAAAACAGTAACTATGGCTACACCTTC.

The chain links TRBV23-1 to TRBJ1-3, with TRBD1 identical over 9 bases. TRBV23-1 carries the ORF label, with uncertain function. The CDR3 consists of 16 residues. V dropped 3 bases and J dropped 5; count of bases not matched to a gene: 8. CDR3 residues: CASSHKMGQGRNTIYF. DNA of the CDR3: TGCGCCAGCAGTCATAAGATGGGACAGGGAAGAAACACCATATATTTT.

The CDR3 loop is CASSSGGIINSPLHF. CDR3 nucleotides: TGTGCCAGCAGTTCGGGAGGAATAATTAATTCACCCCTCCACTTT. This sequence joins TRBV28 and TRBJ1-6; D is unresolved. V was trimmed by 4 bases and J by 6 bases, leaving 13 bases between them. CDR3 size: 15 residues. Germline V CDR1 and CDR2: MDHEN, SYDVKM.

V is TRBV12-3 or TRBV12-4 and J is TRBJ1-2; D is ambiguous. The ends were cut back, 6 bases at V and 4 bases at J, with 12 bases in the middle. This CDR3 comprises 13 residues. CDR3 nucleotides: TGTGCCAGCAGATCGACATCTATCTATGGCTACACCTTC. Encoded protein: CASRSTSIYGYTF.

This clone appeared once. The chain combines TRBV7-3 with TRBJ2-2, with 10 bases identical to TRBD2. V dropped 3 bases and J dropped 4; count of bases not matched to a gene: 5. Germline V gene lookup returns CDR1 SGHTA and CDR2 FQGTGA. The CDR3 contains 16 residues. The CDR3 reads CASSFRLAGVTGELFF. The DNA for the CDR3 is TGTGCCAGCAGCTTCCGGCTAGCGGGGGTCACCGGGGAGCTGTTTTTT.

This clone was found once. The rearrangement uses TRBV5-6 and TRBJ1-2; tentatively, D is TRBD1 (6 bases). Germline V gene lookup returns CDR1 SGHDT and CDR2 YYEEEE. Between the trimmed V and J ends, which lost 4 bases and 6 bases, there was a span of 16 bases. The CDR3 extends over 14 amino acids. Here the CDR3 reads CASSQRTALHGYTF. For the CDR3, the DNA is TGTGCCAGCAGCCAACGGACAGCCCTCCATGGCTACACCTTC.

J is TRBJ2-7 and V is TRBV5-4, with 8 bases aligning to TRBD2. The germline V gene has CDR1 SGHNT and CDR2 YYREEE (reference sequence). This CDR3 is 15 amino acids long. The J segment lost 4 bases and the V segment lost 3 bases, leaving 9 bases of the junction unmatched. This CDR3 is CASSSPGGGRYEQYF. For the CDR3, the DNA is TGTGCCAGCAGCTCACCGGGGGGGGGTCGTTACGAGCAGTACTTC. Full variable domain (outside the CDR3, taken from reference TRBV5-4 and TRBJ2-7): ETGVTQSPTHLIKTRGQQVTLRCSSQSGHNTVSWYQQALGQGPQFIFQYYREEENGRGNFPPRFSGLQFPNYSSELNVNALELDDSALYLCASSSPGGGRYEQYFGPGTRLTVT.

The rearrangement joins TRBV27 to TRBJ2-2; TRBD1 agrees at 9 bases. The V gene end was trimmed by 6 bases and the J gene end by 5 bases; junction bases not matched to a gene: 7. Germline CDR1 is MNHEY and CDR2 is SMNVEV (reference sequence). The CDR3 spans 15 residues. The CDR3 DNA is TGTGCCAGCAGCGTGACAGGGGGTCCGACCGGGGAGCTGTTTTTT. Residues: CASSVTGGPTGELFF.

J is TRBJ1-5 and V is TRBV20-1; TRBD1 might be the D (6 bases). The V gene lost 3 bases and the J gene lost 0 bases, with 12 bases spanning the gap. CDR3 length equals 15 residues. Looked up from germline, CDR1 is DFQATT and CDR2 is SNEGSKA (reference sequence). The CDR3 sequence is CSASWGHPSNQPQHF. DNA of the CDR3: TGCAGTGCTAGTTGGGGACACCCTAGCAATCAGCCCCAGCATTTT.

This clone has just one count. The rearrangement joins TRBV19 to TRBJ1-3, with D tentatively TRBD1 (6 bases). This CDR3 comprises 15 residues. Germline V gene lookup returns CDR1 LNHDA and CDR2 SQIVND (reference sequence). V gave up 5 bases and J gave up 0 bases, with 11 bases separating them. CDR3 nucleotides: TGTGCCAGTAGTTTTGACAGGAGCTCTGGAAACACCATATATTTT. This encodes CASSFDRSSGNTIYF.

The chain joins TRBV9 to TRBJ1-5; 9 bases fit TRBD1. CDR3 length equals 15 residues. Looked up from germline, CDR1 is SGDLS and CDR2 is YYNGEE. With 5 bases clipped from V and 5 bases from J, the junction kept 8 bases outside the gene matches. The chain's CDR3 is CASSGGDRDYQPQHF. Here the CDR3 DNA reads TGTGCCAGCAGTGGCGGGGACAGGGATTATCAGCCCCAGCATTTT.

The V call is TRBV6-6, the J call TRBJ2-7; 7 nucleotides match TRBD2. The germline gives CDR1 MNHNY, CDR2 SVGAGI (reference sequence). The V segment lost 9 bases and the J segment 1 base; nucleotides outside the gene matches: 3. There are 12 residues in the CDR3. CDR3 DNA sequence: TGTGCCAGTGGGGGGGGGTCCTACGAGCAGTACTTC. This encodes CASGGGSYEQYF.

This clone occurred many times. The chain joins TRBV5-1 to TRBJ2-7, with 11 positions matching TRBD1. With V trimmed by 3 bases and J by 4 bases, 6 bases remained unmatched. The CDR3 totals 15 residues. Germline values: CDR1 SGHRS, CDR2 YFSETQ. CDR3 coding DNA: TGCGCCAGCAGCTGGGGGGACAGGGGGTTTTACGAGCAGTACTTC. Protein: CASSWGDRGFYEQYF.